A single sample gave rise to the 16 T cell receptor beta chains below, sequenced in a study of regulatory T cells in long-lasting Graves disease. Time point here: newly diagnosed GD, antithyroid drugs for less than 3 months. RNA from PBMCs was the source of the TCR library. Sequencing libraries for TCR beta were prepared with iRepertoire HTBI primers and Arm-PCR of CDR3 regions. In TCRdb, the multiplex PCR reads were re-called with MiXCR into one record per CDR3 protein. The table includes roughly 500,000 distinct CDR3 sequences, around 12% detected once. The sample was also reused in another study, on T cells in Graves' hyperthyroidism and ophthalmopathy.

The specimen comprised peripheral blood mononuclear cells (PBMCs), sampled at new diagnosis, from a patient treated with antithyroid drugs. The receptors stem from a woman between 25 and 40 years old with Graves disease.

The table lists this clonotype with many counts. The chain carries TRBV4-2 and TRBJ1-1; D call uncertain. The CDR3 spans 15 residues. CDR1 is LGHNA, CDR2 YNFKEQ, per germline. With 0 bases removed from V and 5 bases from J, the gap between germline ends came to 13 bases. CDR3 nucleotide sequence: TGTGCCAGCAGCCAAGAAGGGCGGTCCCAAACTGAAGCTTTCTTT. This encodes CASSQEGRSQTEAFF.

The V gene is TRBV20-1, the J gene TRBJ2-1; 10 nucleotides agree with TRBD2. Germline V gene data show CDR1 as DFQATT and CDR2 as SNEGSKA (reference sequence). With 1 base clipped from V and 14 bases from J, the junction kept 11 bases outside the gene matches. CDR3 length: 14 residues. CDR3 region: CSARGLAGVPTEFF. In DNA form, the CDR3 reads TGCAGTGCTAGAGGGCTAGCGGGAGTGCCGACGGAGTTCTTC.

There are many counts of this clonotype. The chain employs TRBV6-2 or TRBV6-3 and TRBJ1-1, with D perhaps matching TRBD1 (6 bases). Between the trimmed V and J ends, which lost 7 bases and 8 bases, there was a span of 17 bases. The V gene's germline CDR1 is MNHEY and CDR2 SVGEGT. The CDR3 runs 13 residues. CDR3 region: CASNQGFRQEAFF. CDR3 sequence (DNA): TGTGCCAGCAATCAGGGGTTTCGGCAAGAAGCTTTCTTT.

This chain links TRBV30 with TRBJ1-1; 9 bases are a match to TRBD1. Germline CDR1 reads GTSNPN; CDR2 reads SVGIG (reference sequence). V lost 1 base and J lost 4; bases outside the gene matches: 16. The CDR3 is 18 residues long. CDR3 bases: TGTGCCTGGAGTGGACTCCCGGGACAGGGCCCATCAGGCACTGAAGCTTTCTTT. Encoded protein: CAWSGLPGQGPSGTEAFF.

This clonotype was observed at least ten times. The chain carries TRBV29-1 and TRBJ2-1, with a possible D match to TRBD2 (6 bases). The CDR3 covers 13 residues. The germline CDR1 and CDR2 sequences are SQVTM and ANQGSEA. The V gene lost 4 bases and the J gene lost 10 bases, with 17 bases spanning the gap. The DNA for the CDR3 is TGCAGCGTTGTGACTAGTCAGACGGGGGAGCAGTTCTTC. The encoded protein is CSVVTSQTGEQFF.

This clonotype was recorded many times. The chain uses TRBV6-1 and TRBJ1-1; TRBD1 matches at 9 bases. V was clipped by 7 bases and J by 5 bases; unmatched bases: 11. Per the germline V gene, CDR1 is MNHNS and CDR2 is SASEGT. The CDR3 is 15 residues long. CDR3 in amino acids: CASTIGQGFRTEAFF. In DNA form, the CDR3 reads TGTGCCAGCACCATTGGACAGGGGTTCAGAACTGAAGCTTTCTTT.

This clonotype was picked up a small number of times. The rearrangement links TRBV6-1 to TRBJ1-5; no reliable D call. The CDR3 is 14 residues long. V lost 5 bases and J 6 bases, leaving 14 bases between the germline ends. Germline V gene lookup returns CDR1 MNHNS and CDR2 SASEGT. In DNA, the CDR3 is TGTGCCAGCAGTAATCCGGGGTCGGGTCAGCCCCAGCATTTT. Translating it yields CASSNPGSGQPQHF.

This clonotype was seen only a few times. The gene calls are TRBV7-2 and TRBJ2-2; possibly TRBD2 for D (7 bases). The germline CDR1 and CDR2 sequences are SGHTA and FQGNSA. Trimming took 5 bases from V and 4 from J, leaving 23 bases between them. CDR3 length equals 18 residues. The CDR3 region is CASSKRGGGGRSTGELFF. The CDR3 DNA follows: TGTGCCAGCAGCAAAAGAGGGGGGGGCGGGAGAAGCACCGGGGAGCTGTTTTTT.

This clonotype was counted many times. The V and J genes are TRBV11-2 and TRBJ2-7, with no clear D. The CDR3 is 10 residues long. CDR1 is SGHAT and CDR2 is FQNNGV in the germline V gene. The V end lost 5 bases, the J end lost 3 bases, and 2 bases lay between the germline ends. As DNA, the CDR3 is TGTGCCAGCAGCCACTACGAGCAGTACTTC. Translated, it gives CASSHYEQYF.

In its sample, this clonotype was seen many times. The rearrangement joins TRBV10-1 to TRBJ1-4; D is possibly TRBD1 (5 bases). Trimming removed 0 bases at V and 5 bases at J, with 16 bases between. This CDR3 has 17 amino acids. Germline-derived CDR1 and CDR2 are WNHNN and SYGVQD (reference sequence). The CDR3 sequence is CASSESPGGAANEKLFF. CDR3 DNA sequence: TGCGCCAGCAGTGAGTCTCCGGGGGGAGCGGCGAATGAAAAACTGTTTTTT.

J is TRBJ2-2 and V is TRBV7-3; tentatively, D is TRBD1 (5 bases). The CDR3 is 14 residues long. CDR1 is SGHTA, CDR2 FQGTGA, per germline. Trimming cost V 2 bases and J 6 bases, with 10 bases left between them. The CDR3: CASSLGLGAGELFF. As DNA, the CDR3 is TGTGCCAGCAGCTTAGGGCTAGGGGCCGGGGAGCTGTTTTTT.

About this clonotype: A clone one base away is much larger, so this may be a read error. The genes are TRBV28 and TRBJ2-1, with D unclear. The DNA end lines up better with TRBJ2-7; the J call may be wrong. The CDR3 covers 15 residues. The germline CDR1 and CDR2 sequences are MDHEN and SYDVKM. CDR3 region: CASSTPGSSYNEQYF. The CDR3 DNA is TGTGCCAGCAGTACACCAGGTAGCTCCTACAATGAGCAGTACTTC.

This clonotype was found many times. This sequence joins TRBV7-8 and TRBJ1-5; 8 positions agree with TRBD1. CDR3 length: 15 residues. V gave up 4 bases and J gave up 1 base; unmatched junction bases: 3. Per germline, CDR1 SGHVS and CDR2 FQNEAQ. CDR3 in DNA: TGTGCCAGCAGCTCCAGGGACAGGAGCAATCAGCCCCAGCATTTT. Amino acid sequence: CASSSRDRSNQPQHF.

The chain uses TRBV20-1 and TRBJ2-1, with D perhaps assigned TRBD1 or TRBD2 (5 bases each). From germline, CDR1 is DFQATT and CDR2 SNEGSKA (reference sequence). Trimming took 3 bases from V and 14 from J, leaving 20 bases between them. This CDR3 region has 13 residues. CDR3 amino acids: CSARGKMSGPEFF. The DNA of the CDR3 is TGCAGTGCTAGGGGGAAGATGTCGGGACCCGAGTTCTTC.

Ten or more counts support this clonotype. The rearrangement joins TRBV5-5 to TRBJ2-1, with 10 bases aligning to TRBD2. The CDR3 contains 16 residues. Germline V gene sequence: CDR1 SGHKS, CDR2 YYEKEE (reference sequence). The ends lost 3 bases at V and 8 bases at J; junction bases unmatched: 11. CDR3 sequence reads: CASSSRSAGGIDEQFF. In DNA, the CDR3 is TGTGCCAGCAGCTCTCGCTCAGCGGGAGGGATTGATGAGCAGTTCTTC.

This clonotype has a count of ten or more. The chain combines TRBV15 with TRBJ1-1; D might be TRBD1 (6 bases). Germline V gives CDR1 LNHNV, CDR2 YYDKDF (reference sequence). V was clipped by 5 bases and J by 7 bases, with 17 bases between them. The CDR3 is 14 residues long. The CDR3: CATSRRGARNEAFF. Written as DNA, the CDR3 is TGTGCCACCAGCCGACGGGGGGCGCGTAATGAAGCTTTCTTT.